This T cell receptor (beta chain) was observed in a study of cytomegalovirus exposure and HLA in healthy donors. Study-level information: Samples from HLA-typed donors yielded about 85 million unique TCRs in an early data release.

The CDR3 runs to 12 residues. Trimming left V 7 bases short and J 5 bases short, with 11 bases between. CDR1 is MNHNY and CDR2 is SVGAGI in the germline V gene (reference sequence). Study results and caveats: Both high specificity and high sensitivity reportedly marked the classifier's diagnosis of cytomegalovirus status.

The PCR employed 60 Vbeta primers together with 13 Jbeta primers. Clones were read by immunoSEQ multiplex PCR, and TCRdb kept only the in-frame ones, dropping some. The sample records about 200,000 clones, 79% being singletons. This clone was seen a handful of times. Its antigen is not known. The chain joins TRBV6-6 to TRBJ2-5; possibly TRBD1 for D (5 bases). The sequencing sample was made of PBMCs. The TCR sequence derives from a man aged 50 to 59 in good health and CMV-seronegative. The CDR3, as DNA: TGTGCCAGCACTAGGGGCGGCGAGACCCAGTACTTC. Translation: CASTRGGETQYF.